A single sample is the source of the 28 T cell receptor beta chains below, sequenced in a study of blood T cells in healthy people across ages (dated by TCRdb to 2014 to 2015). Preparation of the library involved 5' RACE. TCRdb names Illumina HiSeq 2500 as the instrument used. A second PCR of about 7 to 12 cycles was run with a J-beta primer mix and a sample-barcoded 5' primer. TCRdb itself trimmed the public reads at Q25 with fastp, ran MiXCR and retained productive beta chains. Records with the same CDR3 protein are collapsed into one entry carrying the most frequent genes and DNA. This sample comprises over 1,200,000 distinct CDR3 sequences, around 59% of them detected only once. Roughly 6.3% of the sample goes to the ten largest clones. The sequenced sample consisted of blood. These receptors were obtained from a man younger than 35 in good health.

The chain joins TRBV20-1 to TRBJ2-5; D is ambiguous. Germline V gives CDR1 DFQATT, CDR2 SNEGSKA (reference sequence). The CDR3 extends over 12 amino acids. V lost 4 bases and J 0 bases, leaving 6 bases between the germline ends. The CDR3 DNA follows: TGCAGTGCTACCGACAACCAAGAGACCCAGTACTTC. It specifies CSATDNQETQYF.

V and J are TRBV12-3 or TRBV12-4 and TRBJ1-2; weak D call: TRBD1 (5 bases). The V gene lost 5 bases and the J gene lost 6 bases, with 16 bases spanning the gap. This CDR3 region has 14 residues. The CDR3 sequence is CASSPSWGMDGYTF. In nucleotides, the CDR3 is TGTGCCAGCAGTCCGTCATGGGGGATGGATGGCTACACCTTC.

This clonotype was seen a single time. The chain couples TRBV7-2 to TRBJ2-1; no clear D. V was trimmed by 6 bases and J by 4 bases, leaving 4 bases between them. The CDR3 is 11 residues long. CDR1 is SGHTA and CDR2 is FQGNSA in the germline V gene. The CDR3 bases are TGTGCCAGCAGAATGTACAATGAGCAGTTCTTC. Translated: CASRMYNEQFF.

This clonotype has only one observation. The chain combines TRBV6-5 with TRBJ2-5; 9 bases line up with TRBD2. CDR1 is MNHEY, CDR2 SVGAGI, per germline. Trimming took 6 bases from V and 2 from J; bases not matched to a gene: 7. CDR3 length: 15 residues. Here the CDR3 DNA reads TGTGCCAGCAGCCACGGCGGGGGGGGACAAGAGACCCAGTACTTC. Translation: CASSHGGGGQETQYF.

The chain links TRBV24-1 to TRBJ2-3, with D possibly being TRBD1 (6 bases). V dropped 9 bases and J dropped 4 bases, with 16 bases sitting between them. CDR1 KGHDR and CDR2 SFDVKD come from the germline V gene. There are 14 residues in the CDR3. The DNA for the CDR3 is TGTGCCACCGCAAACAGGGATTTCCCAGATACGCAGTATTTT. Translation gives CATANRDFPDTQYF.

CDR3 in amino acids: CASRTLDSSTDTQYF. The CDR3 DNA reads as TGTGCCAGCCGTACTTTGGACTCGAGCACAGATACGCAGTATTTT. V and J are TRBV27 and TRBJ2-3, with D possibly matching TRBD2 (5 bases). V lost 8 bases and J lost 0, with 15 bases in between. The germline gives CDR1 MNHEY, CDR2 SMNVEV (reference sequence). The CDR3 has 15 amino acids.

This chain connects TRBV6-2 or TRBV6-3 to TRBJ2-7; D perhaps matches TRBD2 (5 bases). Germline CDR1 is MNHEY and CDR2 is SVGEGT. The V end was cut by 0 bases, the J end by 3 bases, with 12 bases between. The CDR3 runs 15 residues. CDR3 nucleotides: TGTGCCAGCAGTTACTCGCCGGGTGAGGGCTACGAGCAGTACTTC. Its protein is CASSYSPGEGYEQYF.

The rearrangement uses TRBV20-1 and TRBJ2-7; 8 bases fit TRBD1. V was clipped by 6 bases and J by 3 bases; unmatched bases: 10. The CDR3 extends over 14 amino acids. Germline V gives CDR1 DFQATT, CDR2 SNEGSKA (reference sequence). The CDR3 loop is CSAIAGTGDYEQYF. As DNA, the CDR3 is TGCAGTGCCATCGCCGGGACAGGAGACTACGAGCAGTACTTC.

The chain couples TRBV20-1 to TRBJ2-7, with 9 nucleotides matching TRBD2. This CDR3 region has 16 residues. The V gene's germline CDR1 is DFQATT and CDR2 SNEGSKA (reference sequence). The junction had 12 bases not matched to a gene; V was cut back by 3 bases and J by 3 bases. This chain's CDR3 is CSARGSGGTSYYEQYF. The CDR3, as DNA: TGCAGTGCTAGGGGTAGCGGGGGTACATCTTACTACGAGCAGTACTTC.

The chain has TRBV7-9 and TRBJ2-3, with D possibly being TRBD2 (5 bases). Germline lookup yields CDR1 SEHNR and CDR2 FQNEAQ (reference sequence). V lost 4 bases and J lost 1, with 15 bases in between. The CDR3 length is 16 residues. CDR3 nucleotide sequence: TGTGCCAGCAGCTCGCTAAATCGGGGTGGCACAGATACGCAGTATTTT. Amino acid sequence: CASSSLNRGGTDTQYF.

V usage is TRBV5-1 and J usage is TRBJ2-3; either TRBD1 or TRBD2 may supply D (6 bases each). CDR1 and CDR2 (germline): SGHRS, YFSETQ. V lost 2 bases and J lost 2, with 18 bases in between. CDR3 size: 17 residues. This CDR3 reads CASSFSSGAANTDTQYF. The CDR3 nucleotides are TGCGCCAGCAGCTTTTCTTCGGGGGCAGCCAACACAGATACGCAGTATTTT. Filled out from reference TRBV5-1 and TRBJ2-3, the complete variable domain reads KAGVTQTPRYLIKTRGQQVTLSCSPISGHRSVSWYQQTPGQGLQFLFEYFSETQRNKGNFPGRFSGRQFSNSRSEMNVSTLELGDSALYLCASSFSSGAANTDTQYFGPGTRLTVL.

This clonotype has a single count. J is TRBJ2-5 and V is TRBV4-3, with 7 bases that match TRBD1. The CDR3 runs 15 residues. Trimming at V came to 4 bases and at J to 4 bases, leaving 9 bases not matched to a gene. Per germline, CDR1 LGHNA and CDR2 YSLEER. CDR3 amino acids: CASSPGTQGRETQYF. CDR3 DNA sequence: TGCGCCAGCAGCCCAGGGACACAGGGGCGAGAGACCCAGTACTTC.

The V and J genes are TRBV5-1 and TRBJ1-1; D is possibly TRBD1 (5 bases). The V and J ends lost 4 bases and 4 bases respectively, with 17 bases between them. The CDR3 runs to 15 residues. Germline V gene sequence: CDR1 SGHRS, CDR2 YFSETQ. CDR3 DNA: TGCGCCAGCAGCCGAGAAGACCCAGGGACCACTGAAGCTTTCTTT. This codes for CASSREDPGTTEAFF.

The rearrangement uses TRBV29-1 and TRBJ1-2, with D possibly matching TRBD1 (6 bases). With 6 bases removed from V and 0 bases from J, the gap between germline ends came to 14 bases. Germline assignment: CDR1 SQVTM and CDR2 ANQGSEA. The CDR3 sequence is 14 residues long. The CDR3 bases are TGCAGCGTGAATCAGGGGCGAACTAACTATGGCTACACCTTC. Translation: CSVNQGRTNYGYTF.

This rearrangement joins TRBV2 to TRBJ2-5; 7 positions match TRBD2. From germline, CDR1 is SNHLY and CDR2 FYNNEI. With V trimmed by 6 bases and J by 8 bases, 9 bases remained unmatched. The CDR3 totals 13 residues. CDR3 in DNA: TGTGCCAGCAGCGGGGGACTATATAGCACCCAGTACTTC. Protein product: CASSGGLYSTQYF.

CDR3 in amino acids: CAWSVREFNEQFF. The DNA for the CDR3 is TGTGCCTGGAGTGTACGGGAGTTTAACGAGCAGTTCTTC. The rearrangement uses TRBV30 and TRBJ2-1; perhaps TRBD2 as D (6 bases). Germline CDR1 and CDR2: GTSNPN and SVGIG (reference sequence). The CDR3 totals 13 residues. V was cut by 0 bases and J by 10 bases, with 13 bases left in between. Based on the CDR3 plus reference TRBV30 and TRBJ2-1, the full variable domain is SQTIHQWPATLVQPVGSPLSLECTVEGTSNPNLYWYRQAAGRGLQLLFYSVGIGQISSEVPQNLSASRPQDRQFILSSKKLLLSDSGFYLCAWSVREFNEQFFGPGTRLTVL.

The genes are TRBV5-1 and TRBJ2-5; the D is unclear. The CDR3 consists of 14 residues. V lost 7 bases and J 11 bases, leaving 24 bases between the germline ends. CDR1 SGHRS and CDR2 YFSETQ come from the germline V gene. CDR3 bases: TGCGCCAGCCAACTGGCGATATCCTACAATGAGCAGTACTTC. Translation gives CASQLAISYNEQYF.

This clonotype was seen a handful of times. The chain combines TRBV2 with TRBJ2-1; a weak D match, TRBD1 (6 bases). The germline V gene has CDR1 SNHLY and CDR2 FYNNEI. V gave up 11 bases and J gave up 6 bases, with 23 bases separating them. CDR3 length: 15 residues. The CDR3 sequence: CAGNSGTRAANEQFF. In DNA form, the CDR3 reads TGTGCCGGAAACAGTGGGACACGTGCGGCCAATGAGCAGTTCTTC.

The chain joins TRBV25-1 to TRBJ2-5; D ambiguous. Germline V gives CDR1 MGHDK, CDR2 SYGVNS. V shed 4 bases and J shed 11 bases, with 11 bases lying between them. The CDR3 consists of 11 residues. This CDR3 reads CASSGSEEQYF. The CDR3 bases are TGTGCCAGCAGTGGATCGGAAGAGCAGTACTTC. Complete variable domain (other parts from reference TRBV25-1 and TRBJ2-5): EADIYQTPRYLVIGTGKKITLECSQTMGHDKMYWYQQDPGMELHLIHYSYGVNSTEKGDLSSESTVSRIRTEHFPLTLESARPSHTSQYLCASSGSEEQYFGPGTRLLVL.

This clonotype appeared a single time. This chain connects TRBV6-1 to TRBJ1-1; D remains ambiguous. Germline V lookup: CDR1 MNHNS, CDR2 SASEGT. V shed 3 bases and J shed 4 bases, with 9 bases lying between them. The CDR3 is 13 residues long. The CDR3 reads CASSERKITEAFF. In DNA, the CDR3 is TGTGCCAGCAGTGAGAGGAAAATCACTGAAGCTTTCTTT.

The chain carries TRBV3-1 and TRBJ2-7, with 11 bases identical to TRBD2. Near its end, the DNA agrees better with TRBJ2-5, so the J call may be wrong. This CDR3 region has 15 residues. Germline V gene data show CDR1 as LGHDT and CDR2 as YNNKEL (reference sequence). The CDR3 loop reads CASSNSGRAQETQYF. The CDR3 DNA reads as TGTGCCAGCAGCAATAGCGGGAGGGCCCAAGAGACCCAGTACTTC.

V gene TRBV14 combines with J gene TRBJ2-7; D is possibly TRBD1 or TRBD2 (6 bases each). Per germline, CDR1 SGHDN and CDR2 FVKESK. Between the trimmed V and J ends, which lost 5 bases and 5 bases, there was a span of 13 bases. The CDR3 consists of 13 residues. CDR3: CASSGGTFNEQYF. The CDR3 DNA follows: TGTGCCAGCAGCGGAGGGACATTCAACGAGCAGTACTTC. Full variable domain (missing parts from reference TRBV14 and TRBJ2-7): EAGVTQFPSHSVIEKGQTVTLRCDPISGHDNLYWYRRVMGKEIKFLLHFVKESKQDESGMPNNRFLAERTGGTYSTLKVQPAELEDSGVYFCASSGGTFNEQYFGPGTRLTVT.

This clonotype was observed a single time. In nucleotides, the CDR3 is TGTGCCAGCAGGATATATCCCGGGGCGTACGAGCAGTACTTC. The encoded protein is CASRIYPGAYEQYF. The rearrangement links TRBV28 to TRBJ2-7; TRBD1 or TRBD2 may be the D gene (5 bases each). Germline V gene data show CDR1 as MDHEN and CDR2 as SYDVKM. The CDR3 consists of 14 residues. V lost 6 bases to trimming and J lost 4 bases, with 16 bases between them.

The chain has TRBV24-1 and TRBJ2-3; 9 bases are shared with TRBD1. CDR3 size: 14 residues. Germline trimming cut 9 bases from V and 3 bases from J; bases unmatched to any gene: 6. From germline, CDR1 is KGHDR and CDR2 SFDVKD. This chain's CDR3 is CATSDRGGTDTQYF. In DNA form, the CDR3 reads TGTGCCACCTCGGACAGGGGAGGTACAGATACGCAGTATTTT.

This chain links TRBV7-2 with TRBJ2-5; TRBD1 aligns across 7 bases. The CDR3 has 15 amino acids. V lost 3 bases to trimming and J lost 2 bases; unmatched junction nucleotides: 6. Germline CDR1 reads SGHTA; CDR2 reads FQGNSA. This CDR3 reads CASSFDRVMQETQYF. The CDR3 DNA is TGTGCCAGCAGCTTTGACAGGGTGATGCAAGAGACCCAGTACTTC. The full variable domain, rest sourced from reference TRBV7-2 and TRBJ2-5, is GAGVSQSPSNKVTEKGKDVELRCDPISGHTALYWYRQSLGQGLEFLIYFQGNSAPDKSGLPSDRFSAERTGGSVSTLTIQRTQQEDSAVYLCASSFDRVMQETQYFGPGTRLLVL.

J is TRBJ2-7 and V is TRBV4-2; D not certain. Germline CDR1 and CDR2: LGHNA and YNFKEQ. Trimming removed 1 base from V and 2 bases from J, with 12 bases in between. The CDR3 consists of 15 residues. The CDR3 DNA reads as TGTGCCAGCAGCCAAGGTCCAGAGCGCACCTACGAGCAGTACTTC. This codes for CASSQGPERTYEQYF.

V usage is TRBV12-3 or TRBV12-4 and J usage is TRBJ2-1; 7 bases line up with TRBD1. The junction had 13 bases not matched to a gene; V was cut back by 4 bases and J by 10 bases. The CDR3 is 15 amino acids. The DNA of the CDR3 is TGTGCCAGCAGTTCGCAGGGGGTACTTTCCTACGAGCAGTTCTTC. Protein: CASSSQGVLSYEQFF.

The chain recombines TRBV20-1 with TRBJ1-5; D is unclear. The V end was cut by 5 bases, the J end by 5 bases, with 16 bases between. The CDR3 has 14 amino acids. CDR1 is DFQATT, CDR2 SNEGSKA, per germline (reference sequence). CDR3 region: CSASGPDGDQPQHF. The CDR3 DNA reads TGCAGTGCTTCCGGGCCAGATGGGGATCAGCCCCAGCATTTT.